This T cell receptor beta chain was recovered during a study of cytomegalovirus exposure and HLA in healthy donors. This clone turned up a few times. Data came from immunoSEQ multiplex PCR; TCRdb stores just in-frame clones and leaves some out. The sample has about 130,000 clones; nearly 90% are singletons. The CDR3 spans 13 residues. V trimming: 6 bases; J trimming: 3 bases; junction bases outside the gene matches: 4. Germline CDR1 and CDR2: KGHSH and LQKENI. This clonotype originated in a woman younger than 35 in good health and CMV-seronegative. The chain recombines TRBV18 with TRBJ2-7; TRBD1 matches at 8 bases. The sequenced sample consisted of PBMCs. The DNA for the CDR3 is TGTGCCAGCTCCAAAACAGGGGGCTACGAGCAGTACTTC. Translated, it gives CASSKTGGYEQYF.